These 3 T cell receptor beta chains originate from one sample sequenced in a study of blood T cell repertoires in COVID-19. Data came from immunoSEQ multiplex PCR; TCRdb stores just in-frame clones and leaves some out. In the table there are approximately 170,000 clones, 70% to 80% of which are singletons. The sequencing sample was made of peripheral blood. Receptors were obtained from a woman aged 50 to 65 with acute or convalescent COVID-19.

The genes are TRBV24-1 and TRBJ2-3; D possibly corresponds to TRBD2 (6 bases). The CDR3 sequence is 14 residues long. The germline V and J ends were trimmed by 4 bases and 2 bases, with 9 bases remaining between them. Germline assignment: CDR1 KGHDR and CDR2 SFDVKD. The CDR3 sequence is CATSEQRVTDTQYF. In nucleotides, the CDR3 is TGTGCCACCAGTGAGCAGCGGGTCACAGATACGCAGTATTTT.

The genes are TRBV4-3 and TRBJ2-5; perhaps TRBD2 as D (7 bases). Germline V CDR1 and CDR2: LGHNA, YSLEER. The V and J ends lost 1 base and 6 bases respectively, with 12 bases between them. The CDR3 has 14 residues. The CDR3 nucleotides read TGCGCCAGCAGCCAAGTGAGGGGGGGGAAGACCCAGTACTTC. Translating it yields CASSQVRGGKTQYF.

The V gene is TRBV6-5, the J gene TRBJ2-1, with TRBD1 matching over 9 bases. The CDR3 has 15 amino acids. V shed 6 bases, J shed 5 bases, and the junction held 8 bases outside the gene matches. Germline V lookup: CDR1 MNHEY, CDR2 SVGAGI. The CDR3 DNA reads TGTGCCAGCAGGGGGACCGGGACAGGGAACAATGAGCAGTTCTTC. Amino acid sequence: CASRGTGTGNNEQFF.